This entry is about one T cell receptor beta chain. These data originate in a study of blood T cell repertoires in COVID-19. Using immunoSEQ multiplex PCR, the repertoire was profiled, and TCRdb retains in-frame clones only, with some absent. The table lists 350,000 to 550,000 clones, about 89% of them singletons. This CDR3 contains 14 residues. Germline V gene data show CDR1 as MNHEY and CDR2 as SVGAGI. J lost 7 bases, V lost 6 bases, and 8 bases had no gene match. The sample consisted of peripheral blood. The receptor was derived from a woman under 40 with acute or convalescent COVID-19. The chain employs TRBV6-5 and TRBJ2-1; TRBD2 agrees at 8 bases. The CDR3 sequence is CASSRRGGGNEQFF. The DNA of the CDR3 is TGTGCCAGCAGCCGTCGGGGGGGCGGAAATGAGCAGTTCTTC.